This T cell receptor (beta chain) was captured in a study of T cells in Graves' hyperthyroidism and ophthalmopathy (dated by TCRdb to the late 2010s). About the investigation overall: Peripheral blood samples were taken at the time of initial diagnosis, prior to any treatment. In about 6 Graves' hyperthyroidism patients, the study also compared T-cell repertoires from thyroid tissue with T-cell repertoires from blood. The approximately 100 discovery patients were divided at random into training and test sets in a 7:3 ratio. After sampling, hyperthyroidism patients received methimazole starting at 30 mg daily, and ophthalmopathy patients received high-dose intravenous methylprednisolone. To identify TCR V-J signatures that set the groups apart, the researchers used a discovery cohort of more than 95 patients, made up of roughly 45 with Graves' ophthalmopathy and about 60 with stable Graves' hyperthyroidism. The paper describes TCR Vbeta CDR3 sequencing of 140 or so peripheral blood samples, made up of 43 ophthalmopathy patients, 70 to 80 hyperthyroidism patients and 17 progressor patients. Prospective prediction of ophthalmopathy was tested in an independent validation cohort consisting of about 19 hyperthyroidism patients and approximately 16 patients who later progressed to ophthalmopathy. General findings and caveats noted by the study authors: No statistical method was used to fix the sample size in advance, and group allocation was not hidden from the investigators. Most expanded thyroid clonotypes (frequency above 0.001) were also detected in blood, suggesting blood repertoires may reflect thyroid immune responses. In validation, progression to ophthalmopathy was predicted by the model with about 70% sensitivity and roughly 76% specificity, a median of approximately 6.5 months before onset. Ophthalmopathy was separated from stable hyperthyroidism by a 13 V-J signature model, with about 86% sensitivity and 81% to 83% specificity obtained in cross-validation and 80%/75% obtained in testing.

Details on this clonotype: It lacks a known antigen. The input lacks base qualities; no much larger clone sits a single base away.

The germline V gene sets CDR1 to SGHRS and CDR2 to YFSETQ. The V and J ends are trimmed by 4 bases and 4 bases, leaving 15 bases between them. The CDR3, cysteine through phenylalanine, is 14 amino acids long. The only DNA kept is the CDR3, 42 bases in frame from the first base. Ophthalmopathy patients had moderately to severely active disease, with a Clinical Activity Score of 3 or more, a NOSPECS grade of 4 or more, and a disease duration of less than 3 months. Exclusion was applied to patients with uncontrolled infections, other autoimmune diseases, pregnancy or lactation. Diagnoses relied on clinical symptoms, serum thyroxine and TRAb, thyroid ultrasound and orbital computed tomography. PBMCs were isolated from 7.5 to 10 ml of fresh peripheral blood by Ficoll-Paque density gradient centrifugation. Total RNA was extracted with Trizol reagent, and quality was checked on an Agilent 2100 Bioanalyzer.

Amplification of TCR beta CDR3 regions was carried out from RNA transcripts. The first round of RT-PCR for the TCR CDR3 was performed with the HTBI primer set and the Qiagen OneStep RT-PCR kit. Libraries were constructed in a second round of multiplex PCR, after which size selection and purification were carried out. Libraries were sequenced paired-end with 100 bp reads on an Illumina HiSeq2000. Under the source paper's analysis protocol: SOAPnuke was used to process the raw data, removing reads that contained adapters or uncalled bases, had a mean Phred below 15, or lacked an exact match to the constant primer or identifier. COPE v1.2.5 was used to merge high-quality paired reads, and clonotypes were defined as unique nucleotide sequences. MiTCR v1.1 was used to align clonotypes to the IMGT TRBV, TRBD and TRBJ reference segments. Analysis was restricted to V-J combinations with a frequency above 0.0001, which covered roughly 99% of repertoires. The TCS score was defined as F50 (clonal expansion) divided by E x V (chaos), with BLOSUM62-based TCRdist calculated between CDR3 peptides within each V-J. Welch's t-statistics and random forest reduced around 520 V-J features to 13, which were used in a naive Bayes classifier (R e1071). The public reads were reanalyzed by TCRdb: fastp trimming at Q25, MiXCR alignment, in-frame beta chains only. CDR3 protein sequences are deduplicated, and each keeps its most common genes and DNA. TCRdb's processing, not the authors' own work, is the source of the V and J calls. The sample has about 520,000 distinct CDR3 sequences on record, roughly a quarter of them singletons. The ten largest clones represent over 9% of the sample.

The sequence derives from a woman aged 25-40 years with Graves' ophthalmopathy. The V gene is TRBV5-1 and the J gene is TRBJ2-7; the D gene is possibly TRBD1, with 6 bases matching. The sample consisted of blood. The CDR3 sequence is CASSASQGPYEQYF. The DNA is as follows: TGCGCCAGCAGCGCCTCACAGGGCCCTTACGAGCAGTACTTC. Beyond the CDR3, the reference TRBV5-1 and TRBJ2-7 genes provide the residues; the full variable domain reads: KAGVTQTPRYLIKTRGQQVTLSCSPISGHRSVSWYQQTPGQGLQFLFEYFSETQRNKGNFPGRFSGRQFSNSRSEMNVSTLELGDSALYLCASSASQGPYEQYFGPGTRLTVT.